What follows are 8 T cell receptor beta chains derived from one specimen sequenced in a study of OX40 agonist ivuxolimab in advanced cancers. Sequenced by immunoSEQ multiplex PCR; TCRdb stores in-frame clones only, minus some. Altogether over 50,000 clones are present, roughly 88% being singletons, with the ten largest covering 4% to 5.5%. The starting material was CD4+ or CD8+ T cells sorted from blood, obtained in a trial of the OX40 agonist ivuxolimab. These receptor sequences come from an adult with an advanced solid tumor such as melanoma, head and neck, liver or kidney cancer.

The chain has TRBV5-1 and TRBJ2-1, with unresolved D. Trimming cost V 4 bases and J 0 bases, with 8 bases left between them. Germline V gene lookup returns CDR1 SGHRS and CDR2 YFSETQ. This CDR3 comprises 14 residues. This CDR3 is CASSPWVSYNEQFF. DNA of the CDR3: TGCGCCAGCAGCCCATGGGTCTCCTACAATGAGCAGTTCTTC.

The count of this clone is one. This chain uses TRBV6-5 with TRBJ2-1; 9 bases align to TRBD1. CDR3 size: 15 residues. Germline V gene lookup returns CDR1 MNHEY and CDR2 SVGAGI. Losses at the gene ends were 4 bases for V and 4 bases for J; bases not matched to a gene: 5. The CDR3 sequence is CASSSTGGGYNEQFF. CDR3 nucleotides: TGTGCCAGCAGTTCCACAGGGGGCGGTTACAATGAGCAGTTCTTC.

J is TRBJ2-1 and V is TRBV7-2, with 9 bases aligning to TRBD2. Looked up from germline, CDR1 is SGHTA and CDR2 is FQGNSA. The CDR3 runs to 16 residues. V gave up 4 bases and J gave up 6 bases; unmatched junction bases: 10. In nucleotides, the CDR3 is TGTGCCAGCAGCTCCGCCCCTAGCGGGATATCCAATGAGCAGTTCTTC. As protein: CASSSAPSGISNEQFF. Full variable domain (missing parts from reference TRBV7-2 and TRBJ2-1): GAGVSQSPSNKVTEKGKDVELRCDPISGHTALYWYRQSLGQGLEFLIYFQGNSAPDKSGLPSDRFSAERTGGSVSTLTIQRTQQEDSAVYLCASSSAPSGISNEQFFGPGTRLTVL.

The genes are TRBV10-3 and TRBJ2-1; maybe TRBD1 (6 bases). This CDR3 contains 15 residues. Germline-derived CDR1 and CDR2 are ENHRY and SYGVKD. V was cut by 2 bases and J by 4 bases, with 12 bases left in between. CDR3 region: CAISEAGTGYNEQFF. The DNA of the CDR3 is TGTGCCATCAGTGAGGCAGGCACAGGGTACAATGAGCAGTTCTTC.

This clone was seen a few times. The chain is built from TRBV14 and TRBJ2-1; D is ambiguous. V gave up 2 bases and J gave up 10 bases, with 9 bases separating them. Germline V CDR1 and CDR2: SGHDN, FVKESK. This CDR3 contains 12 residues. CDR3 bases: TGTGCCAGCAGCCAAACAACCCGGGAGCAGTTCTTC. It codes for CASSQTTREQFF.

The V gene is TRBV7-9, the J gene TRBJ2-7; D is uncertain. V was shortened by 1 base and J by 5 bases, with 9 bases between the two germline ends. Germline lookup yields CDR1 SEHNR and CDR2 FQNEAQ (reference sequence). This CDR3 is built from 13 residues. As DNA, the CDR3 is TGTGCCAGCAGCTTAGTGCCTTTAGACGAGCAGTACTTC. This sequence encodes CASSLVPLDEQYF.

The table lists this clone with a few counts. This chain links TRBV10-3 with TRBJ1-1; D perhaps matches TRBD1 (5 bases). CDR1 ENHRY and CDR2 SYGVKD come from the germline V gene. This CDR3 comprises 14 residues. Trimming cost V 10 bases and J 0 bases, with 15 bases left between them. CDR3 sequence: CATQGEGMNTEAFF. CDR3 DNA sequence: TGTGCCACCCAGGGAGAGGGGATGAACACTGAAGCTTTCTTT.

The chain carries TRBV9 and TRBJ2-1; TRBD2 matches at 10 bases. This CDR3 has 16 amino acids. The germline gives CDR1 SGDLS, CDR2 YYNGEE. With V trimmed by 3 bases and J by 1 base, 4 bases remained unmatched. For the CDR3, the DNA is TGTGCCAGCAGCGCCGGGACTAGCGTATCCTACAATGAGCAGTTCTTC. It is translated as CASSAGTSVSYNEQFF.